The table lists the clone carrying this T cell receptor (beta chain) with a count of one. With V trimmed by 5 bases and J by 7 bases, 1 base remained unmatched. The CDR3 spans 13 residues. Germline V CDR1 and CDR2: SGHKS, YYEKEE (reference sequence). Per the authors' pipeline: By means of reference gene primer amplification, nucleated cell counts were estimated. Only in-frame clones appear in the TCRdb table, and some are missing; sequencing was by immunoSEQ multiplex PCR. That table furnishes V, J and clone size, whereas the DNA furnished D and trimming. The sample holds about 250,000 clones, around 90% seen once. The source of the sample is a study of blood T cell repertoires in COVID-19. Study background: T cells, B-cell-depleted T cells, or PBMCs provided the cDNA or gDNA that served as material.

The TCR comes from a woman aged 25-40 years with acute COVID-19. The chain links TRBV5-5 to TRBJ1-4; 11 nucleotides line up with TRBD1. Sample: PBMCs or T cells enriched from blood (not recorded which). The CDR3 DNA follows: TGTGCCAGCAGAGGGACAGGGGGTGAAAAACTGTTTTTT. Translation: CASRGTGGEKLFF.